The 3 T cell receptor beta chains given below trace back to one sample, sequenced in a study of T cells in Graves' hyperthyroidism and ophthalmopathy. The CDR3 regions of TCR beta were amplified from RNA transcripts. HTBI primers were employed in a first-round RT-PCR of the TCR CDR3. MiXCR, run by TCRdb on the multiplex PCR reads, gives a single entry per CDR3 protein. The data show 450,000 to 700,000 distinct CDR3 sequences, 40% to 55% seen once. Sequencing input: peripheral blood or thyroid tissue (not recorded which). The source is an adult woman with Graves' disease, either hyperthyroidism or ophthalmopathy (not recorded which).

The chain links TRBV9 to TRBJ1-1, with D perhaps TRBD1 (5 bases). The CDR3 is made up of 16 amino acids. Germline V gives CDR1 SGDLS, CDR2 YYNGEE. The V gene lost 1 base and the J gene lost 4 bases, with 17 bases spanning the gap. The CDR3 nucleotides are TGTGCCAGCAGCGTATCTAAATACGGGACGTTCACTGAAGCTTTCTTT. Protein product: CASSVSKYGTFTEAFF.

This clonotype was found many times. This chain uses TRBV20-1 with TRBJ2-7, with D perhaps matching TRBD2 (6 bases). The CDR3 sequence is 15 residues long. V lost 6 bases, J lost 5 bases, and 23 bases lay in between. CDR1 is DFQATT and CDR2 is SNEGSKA in the germline V gene (reference sequence). The CDR3 spells CSAPGFGGIQNEQYF. The CDR3 coding sequence is TGCAGTGCCCCAGGGTTCGGGGGAATTCAGAACGAGCAGTACTTC.

This clonotype occurred many times. This chain connects TRBV7-3 to TRBJ2-2; D remains unclear. Trimming left V 10 bases short and J 3 bases short, with 9 bases between. The CDR3 runs 12 residues. Germline CDR1 and CDR2: SGHTA and FQGTGA. This CDR3 is CAIVGDTGELFF. In nucleotides, the CDR3 is TGTGCCATCGTCGGCGACACCGGGGAGCTGTTTTTT.